Presented here are 22 T cell receptor beta chains from one specimen sequenced in a study of blood T cell repertoires in COVID-19. Only in-frame clones appear in the TCRdb table, and some are missing; sequencing was by immunoSEQ multiplex PCR. This sample has more than 150,000 clones, with under 85% found just once. The specimen was peripheral blood. Every receptor here comes from an elderly woman with acute or convalescent COVID-19.

This chain joins TRBV4-1 and TRBJ1-2; D might be TRBD1 (5 bases). Trimming stripped 1 base from V and 4 bases from J, with 22 bases between. CDR1 is MGHRA and CDR2 is YSYEKL in the germline V gene. The CDR3 contains 18 residues. CDR3 DNA sequence: TGCGCCAGCAGCCAAGCCCTCCCGGACCGGGGGAAGGGCTATGGCTACACCTTC. This translates into CASSQALPDRGKGYGYTF.

This chain links TRBV7-2 with TRBJ2-7, with 7 nucleotides matching TRBD2. CDR1 is SGHTA, CDR2 FQGNSA, per germline. The ends lost 5 bases at V and 3 bases at J; junction bases unmatched: 10. This CDR3 region has 15 residues. DNA for the CDR3: TGTGCCAGCAGCCCAAGTGGCGGGGGAGTCTACGAGCAGTACTTC. Translated, it gives CASSPSGGGVYEQYF.

The rearrangement uses TRBV3-1 (or the pseudogene TRBV3-2) and TRBJ2-7; 8 bases agree with TRBD1. This CDR3 region has 13 residues. J was trimmed by 7 bases and V by 7 bases; bases with no gene match: 9. The germline V gene encodes CDR1 LGHDT and CDR2 YNNKEL (reference sequence). CDR3 protein: CASKGTGREEQYF. DNA for the CDR3: TGTGCCAGCAAAGGGACAGGACGAGAGGAGCAGTACTTC.

The chain joins TRBV18 to TRBJ2-7; 11 bases line up with TRBD1. The CDR3 is 16 amino acids. The V segment lost 4 bases and the J segment 5 bases; nucleotides outside the gene matches: 10. Germline V gene sequence: CDR1 KGHSH, CDR2 LQKENI. The CDR3: CASSRNGQGAGDEQYF. In nucleotides, the CDR3 is TGTGCCAGCTCACGAAACGGACAGGGGGCGGGCGACGAGCAGTACTTC.

This clone was seen a few times. V gene TRBV2 combines with J gene TRBJ1-5, with 9 bases identical to TRBD1. The trim removed 3 bases at V and 4 bases at J, leaving 4 bases unmatched. In germline, CDR1 is SNHLY, CDR2 FYNNEI. This CDR3 is 15 amino acids long. CDR3 residues: CASSDRDRVNQPQHF. The CDR3 DNA reads TGTGCCAGCAGTGACCGGGACAGGGTTAATCAGCCCCAGCATTTT.

The J gene is TRBJ2-1, the V gene TRBV5-4; 7 nucleotides align to TRBD2. The CDR3 runs 13 residues. Germline CDR1 SGHNT, CDR2 YYREEE (reference sequence). J was trimmed by 5 bases and V by 7 bases; bases with no gene match: 6. The CDR3 nucleotides are TGTGCCAGCCGCGGGAGTACCCACAATGAGCAGTTCTTC. This codes for CASRGSTHNEQFF.

For this clone: The same CDR3 also results from other DNA sequences found in this sample. This rearrangement joins TRBV19 to TRBJ1-5; possibly TRBD1 for D (5 bases). Trimming shortened V by 3 bases and J by 7 bases, and 10 bases separated the two germline ends. The CDR3 has 13 amino acids. Germline V gene data show CDR1 as LNHDA and CDR2 as SQIVND (reference sequence). DNA of the CDR3: TGTGCCAGTAGTATTGGCGGGGCCCAGCCCCAGCATTTT. It codes for CASSIGGAQPQHF.

V usage is TRBV27 and J usage is TRBJ1-3; D is unclear. The CDR3 contains 14 residues. Per the germline V gene, CDR1 is MNHEY and CDR2 is SMNVEV (reference sequence). Trimming cost V 8 bases and J 2 bases, with 13 bases left between them. This CDR3 is CASALRGAGNTIYF. The CDR3 nucleotides are TGTGCCAGCGCCCTCCGGGGAGCTGGAAACACCATATATTTT.

This clone was seen only once. V is TRBV5-8 and J is TRBJ1-5; D gene unclear. The ends were cut back, 0 bases at V and 2 bases at J, with 6 bases in the middle. This CDR3 has 14 residues. From germline, CDR1 is SGHTS and CDR2 YDEGEE. In DNA, the CDR3 is TGTGCCAGCAGCTTGGGTCTTGGCAATCAGCCCCAGCATTTT. Its protein is CASSLGLGNQPQHF.

This sequence joins TRBV2 and TRBJ1-6; D not resolved. CDR1 and CDR2 from the germline V gene are SNHLY and FYNNEI. Deletions cut 7 bases from V and 4 bases from J, with 5 bases between. CDR3 length equals 12 residues. DNA for the CDR3: TGTGCCAGCATCGGTTATAATTCACCCCTCCACTTT. This codes for CASIGYNSPLHF.

The V call is TRBV5-6, the J call TRBJ2-1; possibly TRBD2 for D (5 bases). The CDR3 has 15 residues. Trimming took 4 bases from V and 4 from J, leaving 15 bases between them. Germline CDR1 reads SGHDT; CDR2 reads YYEEEE. The CDR3 DNA sequence: TGTGCCAGCAGCCGAGGACTTCTTTTATACAATGAGCAGTTCTTC. It translates to CASSRGLLLYNEQFF.

This sequence joins TRBV10-3 and TRBJ2-2; 8 nucleotides agree with TRBD1. Germline CDR1 ENHRY, CDR2 SYGVKD. Trimming took 8 bases from V and 0 from J; bases not matched to a gene: 5. The CDR3 is 15 residues long. CDR3 sequence: CAIPGTGANTGELFF. DNA for the CDR3: TGTGCCATCCCCGGGACAGGAGCGAACACCGGGGAGCTGTTTTTT.

This clone was found a few times. The rearrangement links TRBV27 to TRBJ1-1; 7 nucleotides align to TRBD1. CDR1 is MNHEY, CDR2 SMNVEV, per germline (reference sequence). There are 14 residues in the CDR3. V dropped 6 bases and J dropped 1; count of bases not matched to a gene: 5. The CDR3 DNA follows: TGTGCCAGCAGGGTACAGGGGCCGAACACTGAAGCTTTCTTT. Protein product: CASRVQGPNTEAFF.

This chain joins TRBV10-3 and TRBJ2-7, with 13 positions matching TRBD2. With V trimmed by 2 bases and J by 3 bases, 13 bases remained unmatched. CDR1 and CDR2 from the germline V gene are ENHRY and SYGVKD. This CDR3 is 19 amino acids long. This chain's CDR3 is CAISEPGLAGDSPGYEQYF. The CDR3 DNA reads as TGTGCCATCAGTGAGCCAGGACTAGCGGGAGATTCCCCTGGCTACGAGCAGTACTTC.

The chain carries TRBV2 and TRBJ1-6, with D maybe TRBD1 (6 bases). The CDR3 consists of 15 residues. Trimming cost V 3 bases and J 10 bases, with 16 bases left between them. Germline V CDR1 and CDR2: SNHLY, FYNNEI. The chain's CDR3 is CASSDQGRGGSPLHF. The CDR3 bases are TGTGCCAGCAGTGACCAGGGGCGGGGGGGCTCACCCCTCCACTTT.

CDR3 bases: TGCGCCAGCAGCTTGAGGACAGCTACTAATGAAAAACTGTTTTTT. Its translation: CASSLRTATNEKLFF. This chain uses TRBV5-1 with TRBJ1-4; TRBD1 might be the D (6 bases). The CDR3 contains 15 residues. Germline V CDR1 and CDR2: SGHRS, YFSETQ. Trimming shortened V by 1 base and J by 2 bases, and 9 bases separated the two germline ends.

The chain links TRBV9 to TRBJ2-3, with D possibly being TRBD2 (6 bases). CDR1 and CDR2 (germline): SGDLS, YYNGEE. V lost 4 bases, J lost 2 bases, and 17 bases lay in between. The CDR3 consists of 16 residues. This CDR3 reads CASSPPWGLNTDTQYF. The CDR3 DNA is TGTGCCAGCAGCCCCCCGTGGGGACTCAACACAGATACGCAGTATTTT.

V usage is TRBV30 and J usage is TRBJ2-1, with D possibly TRBD2 on 6 matching bases. The V end was cut by 2 bases, the J end by 9 bases, with 14 bases between. The CDR3 runs to 13 residues. Looked up from germline, CDR1 is GTSNPN and CDR2 is SVGIG (reference sequence). The CDR3 spells CAWSILRDGEQFF. The CDR3 coding sequence is TGTGCCTGGAGTATCCTGCGGGATGGTGAGCAGTTCTTC.

The CDR3 region is CASSNRGTGLGNTIYF. The CDR3 coding sequence is TGTGCCAGTAGTAACCGGGGGACAGGGCTTGGAAACACCATATATTTT. The rearrangement uses TRBV19 and TRBJ1-3, with 9 bases fitting TRBD1. Germline V gene data show CDR1 as LNHDA and CDR2 as SQIVND (reference sequence). The CDR3 consists of 16 residues. V shed 4 bases, J shed 3 bases, and the junction held 7 bases outside the gene matches.

The table lists this clone with a count of one. The J gene is TRBJ1-5, the V gene TRBV27; the match to TRBD1 covers 7 bases. The V and J ends lost 6 bases and 3 bases, in that order; junction bases with no gene match: 8. This CDR3 spans 15 amino acids. In germline, CDR1 is MNHEY, CDR2 SMNVEV (reference sequence). The CDR3: CASRLLQGNNQPQHF. For the CDR3, the DNA is TGTGCCAGCAGACTGCTACAGGGGAACAATCAGCCCCAGCATTTT.

The CDR3 region is CASRRGLAGEDTQYF. CDR3 DNA sequence: TGTGCCAGCAGACGTGGACTAGCGGGAGAGGATACGCAGTATTTT. V and J are TRBV11-2 and TRBJ2-3; 13 nucleotides match TRBD2. The CDR3 runs 15 residues. CDR1 SGHAT and CDR2 FQNNGV come from the germline V gene. V lost 6 bases and J lost 6; bases outside the gene matches: 6. Full variable domain (missing parts from reference TRBV11-2 and TRBJ2-3): EAGVAQSPRYKIIEKRQSVAFWCNPISGHATLYWYQQILGQGPKLLIQFQNNGVVDDSQLPKDRFSAERLKGVDSTLKIQPAKLEDSAVYLCASRRGLAGEDTQYFGPGTRLTVL.

This clone showed up just a few times. The chain joins TRBV18 to TRBJ1-6, with D unresolved. Deletions cut 1 base from V and 8 bases from J, with 12 bases between. The CDR3 loop spans 15 amino acids. CDR1 and CDR2 (germline): KGHSH, LQKENI. For the CDR3, the DNA is TGTGCCAGCTCACCACAGGCGGTGGTTGATTCACCCCTCCACTTT. Translation gives CASSPQAVVDSPLHF.